This T cell receptor beta chain came from a study of cytomegalovirus exposure and HLA in healthy donors. Across the whole study: Prior work identified 95 million to 120 million unique TCR beta sequences in some 200 million T cells. Regarding the study as a whole: Rare TCR sequences dominated, though some public TCRs recurred in many donors. Among CMV-associated TCR beta chains, most appeared HLA-restricted in a later analysis.

Vbeta (60) and Jbeta (13) primers were used in the PCR. The method was immunoSEQ multiplex PCR; TCRdb's version includes in-frame clones alone and lacks a portion of them. The sample records 150,000 to 180,000 clones, 80% being singletons. A note on this clone: Antigen specificity is unknown.

This CDR3 has 15 residues. V lost 6 bases and J 4 bases, leaving 18 bases between the germline ends. CDR1 is MNHEY and CDR2 is SMNVEV in the germline V gene (reference sequence). The source material was PBMCs. This chain joins TRBV27 and TRBJ1-1; D possibly corresponds to TRBD1 (6 bases). The sequence derives from a middle-aged woman in good health and CMV-seropositive. CDR3 DNA: TGTGCCAGCAGGCCTCCCAACAGGGTGGGCACTGAAGCTTTCTTT. This gives the protein CASRPPNRVGTEAFF.